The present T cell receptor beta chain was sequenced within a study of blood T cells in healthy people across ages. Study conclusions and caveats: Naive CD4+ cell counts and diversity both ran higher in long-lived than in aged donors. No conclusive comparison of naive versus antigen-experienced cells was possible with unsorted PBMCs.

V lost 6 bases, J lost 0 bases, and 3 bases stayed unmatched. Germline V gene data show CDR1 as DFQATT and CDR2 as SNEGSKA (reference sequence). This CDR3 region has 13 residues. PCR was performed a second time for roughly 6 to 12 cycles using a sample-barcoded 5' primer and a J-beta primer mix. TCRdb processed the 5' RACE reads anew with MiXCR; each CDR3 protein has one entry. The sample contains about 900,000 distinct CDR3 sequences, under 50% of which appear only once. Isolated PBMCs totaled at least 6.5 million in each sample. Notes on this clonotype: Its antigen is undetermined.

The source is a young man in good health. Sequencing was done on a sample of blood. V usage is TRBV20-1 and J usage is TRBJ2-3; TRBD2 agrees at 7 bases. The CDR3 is CSAGLGSTDTQYF. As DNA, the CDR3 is TGCAGTGCCGGACTAGGTAGCACAGATACGCAGTATTTT.